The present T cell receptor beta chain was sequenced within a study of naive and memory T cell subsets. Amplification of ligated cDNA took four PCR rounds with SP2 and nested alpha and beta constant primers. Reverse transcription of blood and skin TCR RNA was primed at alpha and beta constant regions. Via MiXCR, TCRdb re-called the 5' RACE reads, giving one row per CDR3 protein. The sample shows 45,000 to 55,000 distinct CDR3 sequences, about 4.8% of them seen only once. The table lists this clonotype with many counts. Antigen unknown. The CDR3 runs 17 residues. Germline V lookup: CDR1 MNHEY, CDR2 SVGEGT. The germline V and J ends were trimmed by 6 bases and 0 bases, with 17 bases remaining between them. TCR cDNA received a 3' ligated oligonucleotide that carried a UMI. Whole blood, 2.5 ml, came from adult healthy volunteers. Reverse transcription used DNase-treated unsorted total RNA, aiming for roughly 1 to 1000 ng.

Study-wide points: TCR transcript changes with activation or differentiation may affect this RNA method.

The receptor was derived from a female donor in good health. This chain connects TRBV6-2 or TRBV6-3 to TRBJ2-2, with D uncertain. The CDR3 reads CASSHYSTVSNTGELFF. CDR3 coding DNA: TGTGCCAGCAGCCACTATTCGACTGTCTCGAACACCGGGGAGCTGTTTTTT.